The 26 T cell receptor beta chains below all came from one sample that was sequenced in a study of T cell repertoires in cytomegalovirus infection. For these receptors, no antigen is known. Each CDR3 protein gets one entry after TCRdb re-called the reads with MiXCR. In the table there are about 890,000 distinct CDR3 sequences, roughly 31% of which are singletons. The starting material was cultured CD8+ T cells from PBMCs, obtained from culture after CMV antigen stimulation. The receptor set was obtained from a human donor in good health (CMV status not recorded). Some clones in this sample may be carry-over from other donors' samples.

The chain has TRBV2 and TRBJ2-7; 10 nucleotides agree with TRBD1. After removal of 7 bases from V and 2 bases from J, the junction contained 8 bases not matched to a gene. This CDR3 spans 15 amino acids. CDR1 SNHLY and CDR2 FYNNEI come from the germline V gene. The CDR3 loop reads CASIQRGQGPYEQYF. The CDR3 DNA sequence: TGTGCCAGCATCCAAAGGGGACAGGGGCCCTACGAGCAGTACTTC.

Concerning this clonotype: The CDR3 ends on some other residue instead of the conserved phenylalanine or tryptophan, so this is likely a read error. The V call is TRBV7-8, the J call TRBJ1-5; D remains unclear. Per the germline V gene, CDR1 is SGHVS and CDR2 is FQNEAQ. The CDR3 sequence is 13 residues long. The V end was cut by 3 bases, the J end by 4 bases, with 7 bases between. The CDR3 region has the DNA TGTGCCAGCAGCTTGAGAGGTAATCAGCCCCAGCATCTT. It is translated as CASSLRGNQPQHL.

This clonotype was detected only a few times. The genes are TRBV4-1 and TRBJ1-1; D is uncertain. This CDR3 has 15 residues. Looked up from germline, CDR1 is MGHRA and CDR2 is YSYEKL. The V and J ends lost 0 bases and 0 bases respectively, with 8 bases between them. CDR3 sequence: CASSQEWEMNTEAFF. The CDR3 DNA is TGCGCCAGCAGCCAAGAATGGGAGATGAACACTGAAGCTTTCTTT.

The chain is built from TRBV20-1 and TRBJ2-7; 7 bases match TRBD1. From germline, CDR1 is DFQATT and CDR2 SNEGSKA (reference sequence). This CDR3 contains 14 residues. J lost 2 bases, V lost 5 bases, and 9 bases had no gene match. For the CDR3, the DNA is TGCAGTGCTTCAGGCCGGGACAGACCCTACGAGCAGTACGTC. Residues: CSASGRDRPYEQYV.

The V call is TRBV6-6, the J call TRBJ2-7, with TRBD1 matching 7 bases. The germline V gene has CDR1 MNHNY and CDR2 SVGAGI (reference sequence). This CDR3 spans 12 amino acids. V trimming: 5 bases; J trimming: 6 bases; junction bases outside the gene matches: 4. CDR3 in DNA: TGTGCCAGCAGTCCAAGGGGGCCCGAGCAGTACGTC. Translated: CASSPRGPEQYV.

The chain carries TRBV23-1 and TRBJ2-7; perhaps D is TRBD1 or TRBD2 (5 bases each). TRBV23-1 is an open reading frame, and its role is uncertain. Trimming cost V 2 bases and J 1 base, with 12 bases left between them. The CDR3 consists of 15 residues. In DNA form, the CDR3 reads TGCGCCAGCAGTCAAGGCCAGGGACCTTCCTACGAGCAGTACTTC. Translating gives CASSQGQGPSYEQYF.

The V gene is TRBV28, the J gene TRBJ1-1; D is uncertain. The CDR3 contains 13 residues. V lost 6 bases and J 3 bases, leaving 11 bases between the germline ends. Per germline, CDR1 MDHEN and CDR2 SYDVKM. In nucleotides, the CDR3 is TGTGCCAGCAGGCAGGATATCCACACTGAAGCTTTCTTT. This translates into CASRQDIHTEAFF. The entire variable domain, with the rest obtained from reference TRBV28 and TRBJ1-1, is as follows: DVKVTQSSRYLVKRTGEKVFLECVQDMDHENMFWYRQDPGLGLRLIYFSYDVKMKEKGDIPEGYSVSREKKERFSLILESASTNQTSMYLCASRQDIHTEAFFGQGTRLTVV.

The chain couples TRBV6-5 to TRBJ1-5; D is unresolved. The germline CDR1 and CDR2 sequences are MNHEY and SVGAGI. V was cut by 0 bases and J by 4 bases, with 7 bases left in between. The CDR3 runs 14 residues. The CDR3 DNA reads as TGTGCCAGCAGTTACTCGGCAGAGAATCAGCCCCAGCATTTT. Its translation: CASSYSAENQPQHF.

This clonotype showed up just a few times. This chain links TRBV7-8 with TRBJ1-1; tentative D call: TRBD1 (5 bases). CDR3 length: 14 amino acids. With 5 bases removed from V and 2 bases from J, the gap between germline ends came to 12 bases. CDR1 is SGHVS and CDR2 is FQNEAQ in the germline V gene. CDR3 region: CASSTGPTNTEAFF. The CDR3 nucleotides read TGTGCCAGCAGCACGGGACCTACCAACACTGAAGCTTTCTTT.

The V and J genes are TRBV27 and TRBJ1-2; perhaps TRBD1 as D (5 bases). CDR1 is MNHEY, CDR2 SMNVEV, per germline (reference sequence). Trimming left V 4 bases short and J 8 bases short, with 17 bases between. This CDR3 spans 14 amino acids. CDR3 sequence reads: CASSSLIGAEGYTF. As DNA, the CDR3 is TGTGCCAGCAGTTCCCTGATAGGGGCTGAAGGCTACACCTTC.

A few counts support this clonotype. The rearrangement joins TRBV7-9 to TRBJ1-2; no reliable D call. Trimming took off 0 bases at V and 4 bases at J, with 6 bases between the two ends. This CDR3 is 13 amino acids long. Germline-derived CDR1 and CDR2 are SEHNR and FQNEAQ (reference sequence). The CDR3, as DNA: TGTGCCAGCAGCTTAGCGACACCCTATGGCTACACCTTC. As protein: CASSLATPYGYTF.

This clonotype was detected only a few times. This chain connects TRBV7-9 to TRBJ2-5, with D unresolved. The CDR3 totals 14 residues. Germline values: CDR1 SEHNR, CDR2 FQNEAQ (reference sequence). Trimming shortened V by 5 bases and J by 3 bases, and 13 bases separated the two germline ends. CDR3: CASSTDMAEETQYF. CDR3 nucleotide sequence: TGTGCCAGCAGCACAGATATGGCGGAAGAGACCCAGTACTTC.

The chain links TRBV6-5 to TRBJ2-5; D is possibly TRBD1 (5 bases). V lost 10 bases and J 4 bases, leaving 19 bases between the germline ends. The germline V gene encodes CDR1 MNHEY and CDR2 SVGAGI. The CDR3 length is 14 residues. CDR3 nucleotides: TGTGCCAACAGACCTCCAGGGCTTCCAGAGACCCAGTACTTC. Translated: CANRPPGLPETQYF.

The J gene is TRBJ2-7, the V gene TRBV7-6, with D tentatively TRBD1 (6 bases). The CDR3 consists of 15 residues. Trimming left V 4 bases short and J 3 bases short, with 16 bases between. Germline CDR1 SGHVS, CDR2 FNYEAQ. CDR3 in amino acids: CASSYRDNPGYEQYF. CDR3 in DNA: TGTGCCAGCAGCTACCGGGACAATCCCGGCTACGAGCAGTACTTC.

The gene calls are TRBV28 and TRBJ2-5; TRBD1 aligns across 8 bases. The CDR3 contains 13 residues. Trimming cost V 5 bases and J 9 bases; bases outside gene matches: 8. From germline, CDR1 is MDHEN and CDR2 SYDVKM. The CDR3 sequence is CASSLDRARAQYF. In nucleotides, the CDR3 is TGTGCCAGCAGTCTGGACAGGGCCAGGGCCCAGTACTTC.

The CDR3 DNA reads as TGTGCCAGCCGGGGGACAGGGAACATTCAGTACTTC. Translated: CASRGTGNIQYF. The gene calls are TRBV12-3 or TRBV12-4 and TRBJ2-4; 9 positions match TRBD1. The ends lost 8 bases at V and 7 bases at J; junction bases unmatched: 3. The CDR3 is 12 amino acids.

This clonotype was found once. V and J are TRBV27 and TRBJ2-1; maybe TRBD1 (6 bases). The CDR3 extends over 16 amino acids. CDR1 is MNHEY and CDR2 is SMNVEV in the germline V gene (reference sequence). V was clipped by 5 bases and J by 8 bases, with 22 bases between them. This chain's CDR3 is CASSPFTGSKGDEQFF. The CDR3 DNA sequence: TGTGCCAGCAGTCCCTTCACAGGCTCCAAGGGGGATGAGCAGTTCTTC.

V usage is TRBV19 and J usage is TRBJ2-7; TRBD2 might be the D (6 bases). In germline, CDR1 is LNHDA, CDR2 SQIVND (reference sequence). The CDR3 is 15 residues long. V shed 5 bases and J shed 5 bases, with 19 bases lying between them. CDR3 bases: TGTGCCAGTAGTGGCGCCCAGGGAGGTCCCGACGAGCAGTACTTC. It codes for CASSGAQGGPDEQYF.

The table lists this clonotype with a few counts. This chain connects TRBV19 to TRBJ2-1, with D tentatively TRBD2 (6 bases). This CDR3 contains 16 residues. Germline V gives CDR1 LNHDA, CDR2 SQIVND (reference sequence). V was clipped by 2 bases and J by 7 bases, with 18 bases between them. The CDR3 is CASSINFRLDLNEQFF. In DNA form, the CDR3 reads TGTGCCAGTAGTATAAATTTCCGACTAGACCTGAATGAGCAGTTCTTC.

The chain is built from TRBV7-3 and TRBJ1-1; a possible D gene is TRBD1 (6 bases). The germline CDR1 and CDR2 sequences are SGHTA and FQGTGA. V lost 0 bases, J lost 1 base, and 9 bases lay in between. The length of the CDR3 is 15 residues. Here the CDR3 reads CASSLTGRGNTEAFF. The CDR3 DNA reads as TGTGCCAGCAGCTTAACGGGCAGGGGGAACACTGAAGCTTTCTTT.

There are a few counts of this clonotype. The chain uses TRBV7-3 and TRBJ2-3; 9 bases align to TRBD2. This CDR3 spans 15 amino acids. The germline V gene has CDR1 SGHTA and CDR2 FQGTGA. With 5 bases clipped from V and 2 bases from J, the junction kept 5 bases outside the gene matches. The CDR3 is CASSDSGGYTDTQYF. The CDR3 nucleotides read TGTGCCAGCAGCGATAGCGGGGGTTACACAGATACGCAGTATTTT.

About this clonotype: Just one base apart from a much larger clone, this may be a read error. The chain links TRBV12-3 or TRBV12-4 to TRBJ1-5; perhaps TRBD1 as D (5 bases). This CDR3 is built from 16 residues. The V and J ends lost 7 bases and 6 bases respectively, with 22 bases between them. CDR3 region: CASKIMGREWPQPQHF. The CDR3 region has the DNA TGTGCCAGCAAAATCATGGGCAGGGAGTGGCCTCAGCCCCAGCATTTT.

The V and J genes are TRBV6-1 and TRBJ1-1; D remains unclear. The CDR3 totals 14 residues. The ends were cut back, 10 bases at V and 3 bases at J, with 18 bases in the middle. The germline V gene has CDR1 MNHNS and CDR2 SASEGT. CDR3 residues: CANTEIVSYTEAFF. The DNA of the CDR3 is TGTGCCAACACCGAGATTGTGAGTTACACTGAAGCTTTCTTT.

The rearrangement uses TRBV27 and TRBJ1-1, with D maybe TRBD1 (6 bases). Trimming left V 6 bases short and J 4 bases short, with 12 bases between. CDR1 is MNHEY, CDR2 SMNVEV, per germline (reference sequence). The CDR3 length is 13 residues. CDR3 in amino acids: CASRAGVGTEAFF. In DNA, the CDR3 is TGTGCCAGCAGGGCAGGGGTTGGCACTGAAGCTTTCTTT.

The chain links TRBV20-1 to TRBJ2-2; 7 positions match TRBD2. Germline V gene sequence: CDR1 DFQATT, CDR2 SNEGSKA (reference sequence). This CDR3 is 13 amino acids long. Trimming took 1 base from V and 7 from J; bases not matched to a gene: 3. In nucleotides, the CDR3 is TGCAGTGCTAGAGCGGGGGGAGGCGGGGAGCTGTTTTTT. This codes for CSARAGGGGELFF.

This clonotype was detected only a few times. V gene TRBV12-3 or TRBV12-4 combines with J gene TRBJ2-5; weak D call: TRBD2 (6 bases). Trimming cost V 6 bases and J 4 bases, with 15 bases left between them. The length of the CDR3 is 14 residues. The CDR3 DNA reads TGTGCCAGCAGCGCACCCGGGAGAGGAGAGACCCAGTACTTC. Translation gives CASSAPGRGETQYF.